This T cell receptor (beta chain) is from a study of cytomegalovirus exposure and HLA in healthy donors. Study-wide findings and caveats: In a later analysis, several top co-occurrence clusters appeared linked to parvovirus B19, influenza, CMV and Epstein-Barr virus. Researchers reported from a later analysis that most CMV-associated TCR beta chains appeared HLA-restricted. Trimming of TCR beta V- and J-genes showed a link, identified in a later analysis, to a missense DCLRE1C variant.

CDR3 size: 16 residues. V lost 2 bases and J lost 8; bases outside the gene matches: 9. Looked up from germline, CDR1 is SGHRS and CDR2 is YFSETQ. The PCR contained 60 Vbeta and 13 Jbeta primers. TCRdb's copy holds only in-frame clones and misses some; the assay was immunoSEQ multiplex PCR. The repertoire has some 190,000 clones, 70% to 80% of them found once; the top ten carry about 1.5%. As concerns this clone: Antigen specificity is unknown.

The specimen was PBMCs. This chain links TRBV5-1 with TRBJ1-4, with 10 bases identical to TRBD1. This TCR derives from a young man in good health and CMV-seronegative. The CDR3 loop is CASSLGQGGIAEKLFF. CDR3 in DNA: TGCGCCAGCAGCTTAGGACAGGGGGGGATCGCGGAAAAACTGTTTTTT.